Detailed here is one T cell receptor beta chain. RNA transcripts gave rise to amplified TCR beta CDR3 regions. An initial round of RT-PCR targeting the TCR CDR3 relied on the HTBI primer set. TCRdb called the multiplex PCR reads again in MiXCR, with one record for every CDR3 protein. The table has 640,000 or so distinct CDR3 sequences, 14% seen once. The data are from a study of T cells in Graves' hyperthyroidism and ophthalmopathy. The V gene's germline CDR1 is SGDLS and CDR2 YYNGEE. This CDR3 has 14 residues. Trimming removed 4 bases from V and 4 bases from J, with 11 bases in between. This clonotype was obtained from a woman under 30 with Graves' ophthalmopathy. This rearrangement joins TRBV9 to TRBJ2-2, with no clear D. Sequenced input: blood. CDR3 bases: TGTGCCAGCAGCAGAGAGGTCCGCACCGGGGAGCTGTTTTTT. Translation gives CASSREVRTGELFF.